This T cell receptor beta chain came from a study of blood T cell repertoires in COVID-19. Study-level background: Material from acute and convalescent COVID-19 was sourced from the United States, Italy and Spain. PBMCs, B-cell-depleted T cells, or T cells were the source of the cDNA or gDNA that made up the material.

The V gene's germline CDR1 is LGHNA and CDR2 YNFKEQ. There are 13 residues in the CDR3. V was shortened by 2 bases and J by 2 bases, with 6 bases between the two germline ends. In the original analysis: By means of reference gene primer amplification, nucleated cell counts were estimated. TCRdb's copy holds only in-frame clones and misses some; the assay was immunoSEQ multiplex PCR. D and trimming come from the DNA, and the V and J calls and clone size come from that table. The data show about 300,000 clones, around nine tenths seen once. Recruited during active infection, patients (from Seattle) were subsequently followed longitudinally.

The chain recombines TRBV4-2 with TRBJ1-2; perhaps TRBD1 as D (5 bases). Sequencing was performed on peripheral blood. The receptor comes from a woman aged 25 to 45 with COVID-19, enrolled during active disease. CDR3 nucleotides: TGTGCCAGCAGCCAAACAGGCAACTATGGCTACACCTTC. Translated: CASSQTGNYGYTF.